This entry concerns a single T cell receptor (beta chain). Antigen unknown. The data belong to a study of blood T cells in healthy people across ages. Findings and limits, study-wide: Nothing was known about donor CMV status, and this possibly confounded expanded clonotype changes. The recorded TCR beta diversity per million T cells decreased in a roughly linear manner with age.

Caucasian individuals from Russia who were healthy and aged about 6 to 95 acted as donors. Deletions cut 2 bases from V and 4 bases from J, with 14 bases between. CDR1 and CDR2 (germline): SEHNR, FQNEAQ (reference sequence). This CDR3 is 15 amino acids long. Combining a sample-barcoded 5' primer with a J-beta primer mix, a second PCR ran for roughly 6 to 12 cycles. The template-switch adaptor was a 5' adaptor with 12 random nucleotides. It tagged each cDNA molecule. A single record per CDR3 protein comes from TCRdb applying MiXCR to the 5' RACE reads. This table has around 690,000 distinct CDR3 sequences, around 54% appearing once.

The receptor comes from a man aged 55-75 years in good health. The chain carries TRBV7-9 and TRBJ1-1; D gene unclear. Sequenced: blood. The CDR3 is CASSLMATASTEAFF. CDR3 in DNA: TGTGCCAGCAGCTTAATGGCGACGGCTAGCACTGAAGCTTTCTTT. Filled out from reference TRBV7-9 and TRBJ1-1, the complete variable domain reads DTGVSQNPRHKITKRGQNVTFRCDPISEHNRLYWYRQTLGQGPEFLTYFQNEAQLEKSRLLSDRFSAERPKGSFSTLEIQRTEQGDSAMYLCASSLMATASTEAFFGQGTRLTVV.